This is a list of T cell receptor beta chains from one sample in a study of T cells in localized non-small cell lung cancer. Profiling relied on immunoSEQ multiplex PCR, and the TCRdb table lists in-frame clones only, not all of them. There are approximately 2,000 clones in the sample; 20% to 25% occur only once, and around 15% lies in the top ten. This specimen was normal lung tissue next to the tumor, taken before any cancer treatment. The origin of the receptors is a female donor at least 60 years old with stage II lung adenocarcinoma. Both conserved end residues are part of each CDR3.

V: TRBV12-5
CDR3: CASSDRARNSPLHF

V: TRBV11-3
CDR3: CASSLGTGADTQYF

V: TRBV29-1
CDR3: CSVDGENTGELFF

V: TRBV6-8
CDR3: CASSSAWGLSQPQHF

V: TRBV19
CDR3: CASRWRADYGYTF

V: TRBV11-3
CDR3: CASSLSGPIEPANYGYTF

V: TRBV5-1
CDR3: CASSVTGGPTNEKLFF

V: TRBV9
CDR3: CASTEAGYGYTF

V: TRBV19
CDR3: CASSILPFGQAAINTEAFF

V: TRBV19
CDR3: CASSISSGGPNEQFF

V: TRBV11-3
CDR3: CASSLEREGYEQYF

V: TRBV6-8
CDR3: CASSYLLPQETQYF

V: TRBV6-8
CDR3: CASRQGYGTEAFF

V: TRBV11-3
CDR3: CASSFIDSATYNEQFF

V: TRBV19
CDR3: CASSDRVGGANVLTF

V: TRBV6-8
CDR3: CASSYGQPPTYEQYF

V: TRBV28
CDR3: CASRPGLADNEQFF

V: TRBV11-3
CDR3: CASSLIRSGGADNEQFF

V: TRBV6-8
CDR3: CASRAYPGQSYGYTF

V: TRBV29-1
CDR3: CSVGTGPRNYGYTF

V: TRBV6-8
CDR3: CASREDDYSGNTIYF